These 4 T cell receptor beta chains came from one sample sequenced in a study of tumor-infiltrating lymphocytes in primary liver carcinoma. With approximately 470 ng total RNA as template and a constant-region primer, TCR beta cDNA was made. What produced the TCR beta libraries was three nested multiplex PCR rounds using slightly modified ARM-PCR. Both of the initial two PCR rounds ran for 10 cycles and employed TRBV1-TRBV30 forward primers alongside a C-beta reverse primer. Via MiXCR, TCRdb re-called the multiplex PCR reads, giving one row per CDR3 protein. The table lists just over 300,000 distinct CDR3 sequences, 45% to 70% of them singletons. Germline DNA was extracted too, while blood RNA derived from unsorted whole blood. The source material was peripheral blood. All receptors come from a woman aged 30 to 39 with primary liver carcinoma and hepatitis B virus infection.

The chain's CDR3 is CASSLPASCKHNEQFF. CDR3 sequence (DNA): TGTGCCAGCAGCCTCCCCGCTAGCTGCAAACACAATGAGCAGTTCTTC. V and J are TRBV6-2 or TRBV6-3 and TRBJ2-1; a possible D gene is TRBD2 (5 bases). Germline assignment: CDR1 MNHEY and CDR2 SVGEGT. The CDR3 contains 16 residues. Trimming left V 6 bases short and J 5 bases short, with 20 bases between.

The table lists this clonotype with many counts. The chain uses TRBV12-3 or TRBV12-4 and TRBJ2-7; perhaps TRBD1 as D (7 bases). The CDR3 length is 16 residues. V lost 2 bases and J 6 bases, leaving 20 bases between the germline ends. CDR3 bases: TGTGCCAGCAGTTTACCGGGGGCCAGGGGGAAGAGCGAGCAGTACTTC. It codes for CASSLPGARGKSEQYF.

Note on this clonotype: This may come from a read error, since a much larger clone is one base off. This chain links TRBV11-3 with TRBJ2-3; 10 bases are shared with TRBD2. This CDR3 comprises 16 residues. Germline-derived CDR1 and CDR2 are SGHNT and YENEEA. The CDR3 sequence is CTSSAAGTSGTDTQYF. CDR3 in DNA: TGTACCAGCAGCGCAGCCGGGACTAGCGGCACAGATACGCAGTATTTT.

This chain connects TRBV10-1 to TRBJ2-7; weak D call: TRBD1 (6 bases). The CDR3 sequence is 14 residues long. The germline CDR1 and CDR2 sequences are WNHNN and SYGVQD (reference sequence). The V end was cut by 4 bases, the J end by 2 bases, with 12 bases between. CDR3 bases: TGCGCCAGCAGTGCGGCTAGGGGGACCTACGAGCAGTACTTC. Protein sequence: CASSAARGTYEQYF.